A selection of T cell receptor beta chains follows, all from one sample in a study of T-cell reconstitution after alpha-beta-depleted transplantation in children. TCRdb re-analysed the PCR reads in MiXCR, keeping a single row per CDR3 protein. The sample contains over 200,000 distinct CDR3 sequences, 11% of which appear only once. The sequenced sample was PBMCs, obtained before TCRalphabeta/CD19-depleted stem cell transplant. The receptors derive from a child under two years old with acute myeloid leukemia, due to receive a stem cell transplant. Each CDR3 is given with its conserved first and last residue. D genes are given only for firm matches. Clone size is stated in some rows and not others, as once, few, many or a class when expanded.

size	D	J	V	length	CDR3	DNA
NA	NA	TRBJ2-7	TRBV20-1	16	CSASGSRGISYYEQYF	TGCAGTGCTAGCGGCTCTAGGGGAATAAGTTACTACGAGCAGTACTTC
many	NA	TRBJ2-4	TRBV29-1	13	CSVDQGAKNIQYF	TGCAGCGTTGATCAGGGGGCCAAAAACATTCAGTACTTC
many	NA	TRBJ2-5	TRBV4-3	14	CASSPAGVGETQYF	TGCGCCAGCAGCCCAGCAGGGGTTGGGGAGACCCAGTACTTC
NA	NA	TRBJ1-1	TRBV19	15	CASSIGRRSNTEAFF	TGTGCCAGTAGTATAGGTCGCAGGTCGAACACTGAAGCTTTCTTT
many	NA	TRBJ1-1	TRBV20-1	12	CSARAGHTEAFF	TGCAGTGCTAGAGCCGGACACACTGAAGCTTTCTTT
many	NA	TRBJ1-5	TRBV12-3/TRBV12-4	14	CASSFRQLNQPQHF	TGTGCCAGCAGTTTTAGGCAACTCAATCAGCCCCAGCATTTT
many	NA	TRBJ2-5	TRBV3-1	12	CASSRLGETQYF	TGTGCCAGCAGCCGCCTAGGAGAGACCCAGTACTTC
many	NA	TRBJ2-1	TRBV20-1	12	CSASRRGDEQFF	TGCAGTGCTAGTCGTCGGGGCGATGAGCAGTTCTTC
many	NA	TRBJ1-1	TRBV20-1	13	CSARATGTTEAFF	TGCAGTGCTAGAGCAACAGGGACCACTGAAGCTTTCTTT
many	NA	TRBJ2-5	TRBV5-5	14	CASSPFGTQETQYF	TGTGCCAGCAGCCCCTTTGGGACTCAAGAGACCCAGTACTTC
NA	TRBD1	TRBJ1-5	TRBV20-1	15	CSFRAGGPGNQPQHF	TGCAGCTTCCGGGCAGGGGGACCGGGCAATCAGCCCCAGCATTTT
many	TRBD1	TRBJ2-2	TRBV12-3/TRBV12-4	16	CASSDRGRTNTGELFF	TGTGCCAGCAGTGACAGGGGGCGAACGAACACCGGGGAGCTGTTTTTT
NA	TRBD2	TRBJ2-1	TRBV5-1	14	CASNPSGLATEQFF	TGCGCCAGCAACCCAAGTGGACTAGCCACTGAGCAGTTCTTC
many	NA	TRBJ1-1	TRBV7-2	15	CASSFNETPNTEAFF	TGTGCCAGCAGCTTTAACGAAACGCCAAACACTGAAGCTTTCTTT
NA	NA	TRBJ1-1	TRBV29-1	11	CSVESPGEAFF	TGCAGCGTTGAATCCCCGGGTGAAGCTTTCTTT
many	TRBD1	TRBJ1-2	TRBV6-5	14	CASSYQGAGYGYTF	TGTGCCAGCAGTTATCAGGGGGCAGGCTATGGCTACACCTTC
many	NA	TRBJ1-4	TRBV20-1	14	CSAAEGQGNEKLFF	TGCAGTGCTGCCGAAGGGCAGGGTAATGAAAAACTGTTTTTT
many	NA	TRBJ1-1	TRBV19	16	CASRRGIRRRNTEAFF	TGTGCCAGTAGACGGGGAATTCGTCGGCGGAACACTGAAGCTTTCTTT
many	TRBD2	TRBJ2-7	TRBV27	18	CASSASGTSGRISYEQYF	TGTGCCAGCAGTGCCTCCGGGACTAGCGGGAGGATTTCCTACGAGCAGTACTTC
NA	NA	TRBJ2-7	TRBV30	11	CAWRRGYEQYF	TGTGCCTGGCGCCGGGGCTACGAGCAGTACTTC
many	NA	TRBJ2-2	TRBV24-1	12	CATSRATGELFF	TGTGCCACCAGTCGGGCGACCGGGGAGCTGTTTTTT
many	NA	TRBJ2-1	TRBV30	11	CAWSLANEQFF	TGTGCCTGGAGTTTGGCCAATGAGCAGTTCTTC
many	NA	TRBJ2-4	TRBV20-1	14	CSAPQGVAKNIQYF	TGCAGTGCTCCCCAGGGAGTAGCCAAAAACATTCAGTACTTC
many	NA	TRBJ2-7	TRBV28	13	CASSLRGYHEQYF	TGTGCCAGCAGTTTAAGGGGGTACCACGAGCAGTACTTC
many	TRBD2	TRBJ2-2	TRBV5-1	16	CASSLEWLAGVGELFF	TGCGCCAGCAGCTTGGAGTGGCTAGCGGGAGTCGGGGAGCTGTTTTTT
many	NA	TRBJ1-2	TRBV7-2	16	CASSLWGGGRLSGYTF	TGTGCCAGCAGCTTATGGGGCGGGGGGCGTCTTTCTGGCTACACCTTC
many	TRBD2	TRBJ2-5	TRBV20-1	16	CSASGGLAGGPETQYF	TGCAGTGCCAGCGGGGGACTAGCGGGAGGGCCAGAGACCCAGTACTTC
many	NA	TRBJ2-1	TRBV20-1	12	CSARYDLPVGFF	TGCAGTGCTAGATACGACCTCCCGGTGGGGTTCTTC
many	NA	TRBJ2-3	TRBV5-1	15	CASSFGLRPTDTQYF	TGCGCCAGCAGCTTTGGGCTGCGCCCCACAGATACGCAGTATTTT
many	TRBD1	TRBJ2-3	TRBV18	15	CASSPGTALTDTQYF	TGTGCCAGCTCACCTGGGACAGCTCTCACAGATACGCAGTATTTT
NA	NA	TRBJ2-3	TRBV19	13	CASSKAPRDTQYF	TGTGCCAGTAGTAAGGCCCCGAGGGATACGCAGTATTTT
few	TRBD2	TRBJ2-1	TRBV20-1	16	CSARDAGTSGWLGQFF	TGCAGTGCTAGAGACGCCGGGACTAGCGGGTGGCTGGGGCAGTTCTTC
many	NA	TRBJ2-3	TRBV6-2/TRBV6-3	13	CASSYLFTDTQYF	TGTGCCAGCAGTTACCTCTTTACAGATACGCAGTATTTT
many	NA	TRBJ1-5	TRBV28	11	CASGHNQPQHF	TGTGCCAGCGGACATAATCAGCCCCAGCATTTT
many	NA	TRBJ2-4	TRBV2	17	CASSDTLGILAKNIQYF	TGTGCCAGCAGTGATACTTTGGGGATTCTAGCCAAAAACATTCAGTACTTC
many	TRBD2	TRBJ2-7	TRBV6-2/TRBV6-3	15	CASKNLERGSYEQYF	TGTGCCAGCAAAAACCTGGAGCGGGGTTCCTACGAGCAGTACTTC
many	NA	TRBJ1-5	TRBV6-5	13	CASSSGSREYQHF	TGTGCCAGCAGTTCTGGGAGCCGGGAGTACCAGCATTTT
many	NA	TRBJ2-7	TRBV2	16	CASSDNGGPWSYEQYF	TGTGCCAGCAGTGATAATGGGGGACCCTGGTCCTACGAGCAGTACTTC
NA	NA	TRBJ2-7	TRBV30	14	CAWTSGRARDEQYF	TGTGCCTGGACTTCGGGCAGGGCGCGGGACGAGCAGTACTTC
NA	TRBD2	TRBJ2-5	TRBV4-1	16	CASSQVWLAGEETQYF	TGCGCCAGCAGCCAAGTTTGGCTAGCGGGGGAAGAGACCCAGTACTTC
many	NA	TRBJ2-1	TRBV28	11	CASSFLYEQFF	TGTGCCAGCAGTTTCCTCTATGAGCAGTTCTTC
many	TRBD1	TRBJ1-2	TRBV30	13	CAYQGDFKYGYTF	TGTGCCTATCAGGGGGATTTTAAGTATGGCTACACCTTC